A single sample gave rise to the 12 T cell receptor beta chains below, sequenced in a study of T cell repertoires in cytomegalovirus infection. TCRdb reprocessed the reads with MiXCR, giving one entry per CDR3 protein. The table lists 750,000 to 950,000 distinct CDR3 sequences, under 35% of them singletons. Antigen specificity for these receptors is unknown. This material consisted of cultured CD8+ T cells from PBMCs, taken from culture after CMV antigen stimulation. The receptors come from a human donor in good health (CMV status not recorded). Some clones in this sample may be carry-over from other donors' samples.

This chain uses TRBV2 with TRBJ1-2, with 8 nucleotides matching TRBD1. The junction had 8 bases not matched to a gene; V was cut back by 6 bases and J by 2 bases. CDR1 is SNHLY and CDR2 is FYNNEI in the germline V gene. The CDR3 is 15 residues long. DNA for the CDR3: TGTGCCAGCAGCAAACTGGGACAGGAGAACTATGGCTACACCTTC. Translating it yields CASSKLGQENYGYTF.

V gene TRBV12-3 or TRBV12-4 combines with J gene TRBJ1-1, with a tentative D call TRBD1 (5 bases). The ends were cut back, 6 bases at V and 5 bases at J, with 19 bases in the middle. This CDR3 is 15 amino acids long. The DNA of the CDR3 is TGTGCCAGCAGCTCTTCTTCAGAGGGGCAAACTGAAGCTTTCTTT. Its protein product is CASSSSSEGQTEAFF.

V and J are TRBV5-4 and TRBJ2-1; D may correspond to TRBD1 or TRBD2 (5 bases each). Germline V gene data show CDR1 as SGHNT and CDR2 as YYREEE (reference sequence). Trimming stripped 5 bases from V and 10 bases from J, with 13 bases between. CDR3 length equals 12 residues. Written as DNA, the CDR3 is TGTGCCAGCAGAGTGAGGGGTCTGGAGCAGTTCTTC. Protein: CASRVRGLEQFF. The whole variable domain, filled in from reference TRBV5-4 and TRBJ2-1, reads ETGVTQSPTHLIKTRGQQVTLRCSSQSGHNTVSWYQQALGQGPQFIFQYYREEENGRGNFPPRFSGLQFPNYSSELNVNALELDDSALYLCASRVRGLEQFFGPGTRLTVL.

This CDR3 reads CASKRQGAYNEQFF. The CDR3 DNA is TGTGCCAGCAAGCGACAGGGGGCCTACAATGAGCAGTTCTTC. The V call is TRBV2, the J call TRBJ2-1, with 9 bases matching TRBD1. The germline V gene encodes CDR1 SNHLY and CDR2 FYNNEI. There are 14 residues in the CDR3. J was trimmed by 2 bases and V by 7 bases; bases with no gene match: 3.

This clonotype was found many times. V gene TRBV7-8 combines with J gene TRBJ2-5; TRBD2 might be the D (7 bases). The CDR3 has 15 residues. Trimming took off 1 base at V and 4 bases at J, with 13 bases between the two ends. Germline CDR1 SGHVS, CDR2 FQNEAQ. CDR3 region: CASSLEGRDTETQYF. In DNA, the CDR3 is TGTGCCAGCAGCTTAGAAGGGAGGGACACAGAGACCCAGTACTTC. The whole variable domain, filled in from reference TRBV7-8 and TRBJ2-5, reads GAGVSQSPRYKVAKRGQDVALRCDPISGHVSLFWYQQALGQGPEFLTYFQNEAQLDKSGLPSDRFFAERPEGSVSTLKIQRTQQEDSAVYLCASSLEGRDTETQYFGPGTRLLVL.

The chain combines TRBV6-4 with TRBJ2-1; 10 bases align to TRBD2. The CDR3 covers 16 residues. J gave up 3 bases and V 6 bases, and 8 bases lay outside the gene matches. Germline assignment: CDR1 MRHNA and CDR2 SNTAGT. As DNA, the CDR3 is TGTGCCAGCAGCCTCTTTCTAGCGGGGGACTACAATGAGCAGTTCTTC. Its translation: CASSLFLAGDYNEQFF.

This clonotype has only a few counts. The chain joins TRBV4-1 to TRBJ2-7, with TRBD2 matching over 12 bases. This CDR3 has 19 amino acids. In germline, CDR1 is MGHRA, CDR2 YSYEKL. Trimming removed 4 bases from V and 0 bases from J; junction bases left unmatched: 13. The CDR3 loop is CASSLSSSGGAPLSYEQYF. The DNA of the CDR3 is TGCGCCAGCAGCCTCTCCTCTAGCGGGGGGGCCCCCCTCTCCTACGAGCAGTACTTC.

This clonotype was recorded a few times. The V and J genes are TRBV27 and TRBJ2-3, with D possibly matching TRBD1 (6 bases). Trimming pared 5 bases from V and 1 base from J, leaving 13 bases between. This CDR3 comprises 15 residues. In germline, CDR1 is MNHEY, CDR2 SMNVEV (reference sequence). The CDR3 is CASSPLDSRTDTQYF. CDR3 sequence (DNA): TGTGCCAGCAGTCCCTTGGACAGTCGCACAGATACGCAGTATTTT.

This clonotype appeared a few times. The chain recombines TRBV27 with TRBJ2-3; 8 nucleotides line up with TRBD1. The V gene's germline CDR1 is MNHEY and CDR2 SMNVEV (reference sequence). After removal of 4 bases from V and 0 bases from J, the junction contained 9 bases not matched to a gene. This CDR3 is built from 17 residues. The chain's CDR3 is CASSWDRIDSSTDTQYF. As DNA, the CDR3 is TGTGCCAGCAGTTGGGACAGGATTGACTCTAGCACAGATACGCAGTATTTT.

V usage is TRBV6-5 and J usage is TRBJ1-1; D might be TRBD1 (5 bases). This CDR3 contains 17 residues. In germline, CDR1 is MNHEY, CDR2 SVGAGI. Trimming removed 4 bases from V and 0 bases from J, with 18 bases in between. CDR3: CASSSGRRNYMNTEAFF. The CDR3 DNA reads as TGTGCCAGCAGTTCGGGACGGAGGAATTATATGAACACTGAAGCTTTCTTT.

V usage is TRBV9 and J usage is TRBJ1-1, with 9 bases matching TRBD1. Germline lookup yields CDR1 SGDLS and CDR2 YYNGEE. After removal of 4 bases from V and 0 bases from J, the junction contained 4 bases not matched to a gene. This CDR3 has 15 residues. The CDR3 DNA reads TGTGCCAGCAGCAAGGGACAGGGAATGAACACTGAAGCTTTCTTT. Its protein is CASSKGQGMNTEAFF.

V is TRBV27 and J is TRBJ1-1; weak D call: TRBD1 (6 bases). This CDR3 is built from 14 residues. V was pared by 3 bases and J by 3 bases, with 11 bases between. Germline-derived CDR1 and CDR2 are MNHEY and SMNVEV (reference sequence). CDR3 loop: CASSFGGLDTEAFF. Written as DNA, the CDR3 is TGTGCCAGCAGTTTCGGGGGGCTCGACACTGAAGCTTTCTTT.